One and the same sample provided the 4 T cell receptor beta chains below, sequenced in a study of T cells in Graves' hyperthyroidism and ophthalmopathy. The investigators amplified TCR beta CDR3 regions from RNA transcripts. HTBI primers were employed in a first-round RT-PCR of the TCR CDR3. TCRdb reprocessed the multiplex PCR reads with MiXCR, giving one entry per CDR3 protein. Among roughly 500,000 distinct CDR3 sequences, 46% were seen once, and the ten largest hold 35% to 50%. Source material: peripheral blood or thyroid tissue (not recorded which). The source is an adult woman with Graves' disease, either hyperthyroidism or ophthalmopathy (not recorded which).

This chain connects TRBV19 to TRBJ1-1, with TRBD1 matching 9 bases. The CDR3 has 14 residues. Germline CDR1 reads LNHDA; CDR2 reads SQIVND (reference sequence). The ends lost 9 bases at V and 1 base at J; junction bases unmatched: 6. Written as DNA, the CDR3 is TGTGCCAGCTATATACAGGGGGCGAACACTGAAGCTTTCTTT. Translating it yields CASYIQGANTEAFF.

This clonotype was found a few times. The chain has TRBV7-9 and TRBJ2-7; no reliable D call. The CDR3 has 12 residues. V lost 5 bases and J 5 bases, leaving 10 bases between the germline ends. Per the germline V gene, CDR1 is SEHNR and CDR2 is FQNEAQ (reference sequence). The CDR3 region has the DNA TGTGCCAGCAGCCCAGCCGGGCACGAGCAGTACTTC. It encodes CASSPAGHEQYF.

Turning to this clonotype: A much larger clonotype is one base distant, so this may be a read error. The chain combines TRBV12-3 or TRBV12-4 with TRBJ1-1, with D unclear. V lost 3 bases to trimming and J lost 0 bases, with 11 bases between them. The CDR3 has 15 amino acids. The CDR3 reads CASSFGRGMNTEAFF. In DNA form, the CDR3 reads TGTGCCAGCAGTTTCGGGCGGGGAATGAACACTGAAGCTTTCTTT.

This chain uses TRBV7-9 with TRBJ1-1; no definite D call. From germline, CDR1 is SEHNR and CDR2 FQNEAQ (reference sequence). The CDR3 is 11 amino acids. V shed 8 bases and J shed 1 base, with 5 bases lying between them. The CDR3 region is CASVANTEAFF. Written as DNA, the CDR3 is TGTGCCAGCGTGGCGAACACTGAAGCTTTCTTT. Drawing the rest from reference TRBV7-9 and TRBJ1-1, the complete variable domain is DTGVSQNPRHKITKRGQNVTFRCDPISEHNRLYWYRQTLGQGPEFLTYFQNEAQLEKSRLLSDRFSAERPKGSFSTLEIQRTEQGDSAMYLCASVANTEAFFGQGTRLTVV.